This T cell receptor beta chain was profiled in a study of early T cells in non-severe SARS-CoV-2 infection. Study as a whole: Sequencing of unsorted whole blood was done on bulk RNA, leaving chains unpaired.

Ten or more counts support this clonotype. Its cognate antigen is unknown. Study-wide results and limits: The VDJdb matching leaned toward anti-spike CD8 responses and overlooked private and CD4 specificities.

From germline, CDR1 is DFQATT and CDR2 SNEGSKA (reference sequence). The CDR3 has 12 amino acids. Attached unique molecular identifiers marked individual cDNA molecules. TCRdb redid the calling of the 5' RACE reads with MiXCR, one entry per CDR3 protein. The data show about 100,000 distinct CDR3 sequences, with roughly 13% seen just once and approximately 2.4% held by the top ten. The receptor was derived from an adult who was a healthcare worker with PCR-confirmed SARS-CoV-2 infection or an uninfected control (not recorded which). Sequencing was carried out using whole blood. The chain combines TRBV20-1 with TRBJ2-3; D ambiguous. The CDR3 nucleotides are TGCAGCGGGTCGCCTAGCACAGATACGCAGTATTTT. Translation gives CSGSPSTDTQYF.